Listed below are T cell receptor beta chains from one sample, sequenced in a study of naive and memory T cell subsets. TCRdb reprocessed the 5' RACE reads with MiXCR, giving one entry per CDR3 protein. This table has about 62,000 distinct CDR3 sequences, 8% to 9% appearing once. The receptors come from a female donor in good health. The CDR3 runs from the conserved cysteine through the conserved F or W. Fields, in order: V gene, clone size, D gene, J gene, CDR3 protein, CDR3 DNA. The D gene is left open where the match is weak. Not every row has a clone size; where given, it reads once, few, many or a size class.

v_gene: TRBV28; abundance: many; d_gene: TRBD1; j_gene: TRBJ1-6; CDR3aa: CASTLRSGQYGSPLHF; CDR3nt: TGTGCCAGCACCCTCCGGTCGGGACAGTATGGTTCACCCCTCCACTTT
v_gene: TRBV20-1; abundance: .; d_gene: TRBD2; j_gene: TRBJ2-5; CDR3aa: CSARDPGLALGETQYF; CDR3nt: TGCAGTGCTAGAGATCCCGGACTAGCTCTGGGGGAGACCCAGTACTTC
v_gene: TRBV19; abundance: many; d_gene: .; j_gene: TRBJ1-5; CDR3aa: CATRQDSNQPQHF; CDR3nt: TGTGCCACTAGACAGGATAGCAATCAGCCCCAGCATTTT
v_gene: TRBV12-3/TRBV12-4; abundance: many; d_gene: .; j_gene: TRBJ2-7; CDR3aa: CASSFSQKFYEQYF; CDR3nt: TGTGCCAGCAGTTTTAGTCAGAAGTTCTACGAGCAGTACTTC
v_gene: TRBV18; abundance: .; d_gene: TRBD2; j_gene: TRBJ2-1; CDR3aa: CASSLSGTNNEQFF; CDR3nt: TGTGCCAGCTCACTCTCCGGGACTAACAATGAGCAGTTCTTC
v_gene: TRBV28; abundance: many; d_gene: .; j_gene: TRBJ1-2; CDR3aa: CASSPAQGPHYGYTF; CDR3nt: TGTGCCAGCAGTCCGGCGCAGGGGCCCCACTATGGCTACACCTTC
v_gene: TRBV7-9; abundance: .; d_gene: .; j_gene: TRBJ1-1; CDR3aa: CASSLNYHVESCTEAFF; CDR3nt: TGTGCCAGCAGCTTGAATTACCACGTAGAAAGTTGTACTGAAGCTTTCTTT
v_gene: TRBV30; abundance: .; d_gene: TRBD1; j_gene: TRBJ1-2; CDR3aa: CAWIRGRLRDGYTF; CDR3nt: TGTGCCTGGATCAGGGGGCGCTTGAGAGATGGCTACACCTTC
v_gene: TRBV20-1; abundance: .; d_gene: .; j_gene: TRBJ1-2; CDR3aa: CSARDPGGGWGYTF; CDR3nt: TGCAGTGCTAGAGATCCTGGCGGGGGCTGGGGCTACACCTTC
v_gene: TRBV25-1; abundance: few; d_gene: .; j_gene: TRBJ2-3; CDR3aa: CASSEGYTDTQYF; CDR3nt: TGTGCCAGCAGTGAAGGGTACACAGATACGCAGTATTTT
v_gene: TRBV27; abundance: medium-sized; d_gene: .; j_gene: TRBJ1-5; CDR3aa: CASSLGAGRYSNQPQHF; CDR3nt: TGTGCCAGCAGTTTGGGGGCGGGCAGGTATAGCAATCAGCCCCAGCATTTT
v_gene: TRBV12-3/TRBV12-4; abundance: many; d_gene: .; j_gene: TRBJ1-1; CDR3aa: CASSPRTYTEAFF; CDR3nt: TGTGCCAGCAGCCCCCGCACTTACACTGAAGCTTTCTTT
v_gene: TRBV6-1; abundance: many; d_gene: .; j_gene: TRBJ1-1; CDR3aa: CANQGQANTEAFF; CDR3nt: TGTGCCAACCAGGGACAAGCGAACACTGAAGCTTTCTTT
v_gene: TRBV30; abundance: few; d_gene: .; j_gene: TRBJ1-6; CDR3aa: CAWKTGSSYNSPLHF; CDR3nt: TGTGCCTGGAAAACAGGGAGCTCCTATAATTCACCCCTCCACTTT
v_gene: TRBV9; abundance: many; d_gene: .; j_gene: TRBJ1-5; CDR3aa: CASSVEAGNQPQHF; CDR3nt: TGTGCCAGCAGCGTAGAGGCGGGCAATCAGCCCCAGCATTTT
v_gene: TRBV4-2; abundance: many; d_gene: .; j_gene: TRBJ1-5; CDR3aa: CASSQDEGGEQPQHF; CDR3nt: TGTGCCAGCAGCCAAGATGAGGGTGGAGAACAGCCCCAGCATTTT
v_gene: TRBV3-1; abundance: .; d_gene: .; j_gene: TRBJ2-5; CDR3aa: CASSIPSPIGETQYF; CDR3nt: TGTGCCAGCAGCATACCCAGCCCCATAGGGGAGACCCAGTACTTC
v_gene: TRBV6-1; abundance: few; d_gene: .; j_gene: TRBJ1-5; CDR3aa: CASSHRGDQPQHF; CDR3nt: TGTGCCAGCAGTCATCGGGGGGATCAGCCCCAGCATTTT
v_gene: TRBV5-4; abundance: .; d_gene: TRBD2; j_gene: TRBJ2-1; CDR3aa: CASSPVGGPSGWKQFF; CDR3nt: TGTGCCAGCAGCCCTGTTGGGGGGCCTAGCGGGTGGAAGCAGTTCTTC
v_gene: TRBV5-1; abundance: few; d_gene: TRBD1; j_gene: TRBJ2-7; CDR3aa: CASSLAVGGQAYEQYF; CDR3nt: TGCGCCAGCAGCTTGGCGGTCGGGGGACAGGCCTACGAGCAGTACTTC
v_gene: TRBV5-1; abundance: .; d_gene: .; j_gene: TRBJ1-5; CDR3aa: CASSPGALPSNQPQHF; CDR3nt: TGCGCCAGCAGCCCGGGGGCCTTGCCTTCCAATCAGCCCCAGCATTTT
v_gene: TRBV29-1; abundance: once; d_gene: .; j_gene: TRBJ2-1; CDR3aa: CSVLIPHLRASYNEQFF; CDR3nt: TGCAGCGTCCTTATCCCCCACTTGCGGGCCTCCTACAATGAGCAGTTCTTC
v_gene: TRBV5-1; abundance: .; d_gene: .; j_gene: TRBJ2-1; CDR3aa: CASSEVQGNEQFF; CDR3nt: TGCGCCAGCTCTGAAGTACAGGGCAATGAGCAGTTCTTC
v_gene: TRBV7-9; abundance: many; d_gene: .; j_gene: TRBJ1-4; CDR3aa: CASGRYKNEKLFF; CDR3nt: TGTGCCAGCGGCCGGTACAAGAATGAAAAACTGTTTTTT
v_gene: TRBV4-1; abundance: many; d_gene: .; j_gene: TRBJ2-3; CDR3aa: CASSQTGMETDTQYF; CDR3nt: TGCGCCAGCAGCCAAACAGGGATGGAAACAGATACGCAGTATTTT
v_gene: TRBV21-1; abundance: few; d_gene: .; j_gene: TRBJ2-6; CDR3aa: CASSNKVGLAGPPAQDSGANVLTF; CDR3nt: TGTGCCAGCAGCAATAAGGTCGGTCTAGCGGGACCACCCGCTCAAGACTCTGGGGCCAACGTCCTGACTTTC
v_gene: TRBV18; abundance: .; d_gene: .; j_gene: TRBJ1-5; CDR3aa: CASSPNQGSDQPQHF; CDR3nt: TGTGCCAGCTCACCGAACCAGGGAAGCGATCAGCCCCAGCATTTT